These 8 T cell receptor beta chains were all obtained from the same sample, sequenced in a study of cytomegalovirus exposure and HLA in healthy donors. TCRdb's table, derived via immunoSEQ multiplex PCR, lists solely in-frame clones and lacks some. The data show about 56,000 clones, less than 96% seen once. Sequencing used PBMCs. These TCRs come from a woman in her late teens or twenties in good health and CMV-seronegative.

The chain has TRBV7-2 and TRBJ2-7, with 9 positions matching TRBD2. J gave up 0 bases and V 6 bases, and 3 bases lay outside the gene matches. CDR3 length equals 14 residues. CDR1 and CDR2 from the germline V gene are SGHTA and FQGNSA. CDR3 DNA: TGTGCCAGCAGAGTTAGCGGGGGCTCCTACGAGCAGTACTTC. Protein sequence: CASRVSGGSYEQYF. Combining the CDR3 with reference TRBV7-2 and TRBJ2-7 gives the whole variable domain GAGVSQSPSNKVTEKGKDVELRCDPISGHTALYWYRQSLGQGLEFLIYFQGNSAPDKSGLPSDRFSAERTGGSVSTLTIQRTQQEDSAVYLCASRVSGGSYEQYFGPGTRLTVT.

This clone was found once. The CDR3 region is CASSLSPLVGYTF. The DNA of the CDR3 is TGTGCCAGCAGTTTATCCCCTCTCGTAGGCTACACCTTC. This chain joins TRBV27 and TRBJ1-2; unclear D gene. V was clipped by 0 bases and J by 8 bases, with 10 bases between them. The CDR3 runs to 13 residues. Germline-derived CDR1 and CDR2 are MNHEY and SMNVEV (reference sequence).

The chain joins TRBV9 to TRBJ1-2, with a tentative D call TRBD1 (6 bases). CDR3 length equals 15 residues. V lost 6 bases and J lost 4, with 19 bases in between. Per the germline V gene, CDR1 is SGDLS and CDR2 is YYNGEE. The CDR3 spells CASTLEAGASYGYTF. DNA of the CDR3: TGTGCCAGCACCCTCGAGGCGGGGGCGAGCTATGGCTACACCTTC.

This clone is a singleton in its sample. The chain couples TRBV18 to TRBJ1-3, with 8 bases identical to TRBD1. Trimming cost V 2 bases and J 3 bases; bases outside gene matches: 6. The CDR3 sequence is 16 residues long. CDR1 and CDR2 from the germline V gene are KGHSH and LQKENI. CDR3 DNA sequence: TGTGCCAGCTCACCAATGGCCGGACAGGGTGGAAACACCATATATTTT. As protein: CASSPMAGQGGNTIYF.

The genes are TRBV27 and TRBJ2-7, with TRBD1 identical over 12 bases. The CDR3 extends over 16 amino acids. Looked up from germline, CDR1 is MNHEY and CDR2 is SMNVEV (reference sequence). The V and J ends lost 0 bases and 7 bases, in that order; junction bases with no gene match: 7. Written as DNA, the CDR3 is TGTGCCAGCAGTTTATCCGCCGGGACAGGGGGCATGGAGCAGTACTTC. Protein product: CASSLSAGTGGMEQYF.

The table lists this clone with a count of one. At one of its ends the junction is not consistent with the germline gene, which may arise from a read error. This chain connects TRBV7-6 to TRBJ2-1, with 9 bases that match TRBD2. This CDR3 contains 15 residues. The germline V gene encodes CDR1 SGHVS and CDR2 FNYEAQ. CDR3 residues: CGSSRAAGTSSEQFF. DNA of the CDR3: TGTGGCAGCAGTCGGGCCGCCGGGACTAGCTCTGAGCAGTTCTTC.

The rearrangement uses TRBV7-2 and TRBJ2-7; tentatively, D is TRBD1 (6 bases). Deletions cut 2 bases from V and 3 bases from J, with 14 bases between. This CDR3 spans 15 amino acids. The germline V gene encodes CDR1 SGHTA and CDR2 FQGNSA. CDR3 nucleotide sequence: TGTGCCAGCAGCTTAAGCCGGGGCAGGGGCTACGAGCAGTACTTC. It codes for CASSLSRGRGYEQYF. The whole variable domain, remainder taken from reference TRBV7-2 and TRBJ2-7, is GAGVSQSPSNKVTEKGKDVELRCDPISGHTALYWYRQSLGQGLEFLIYFQGNSAPDKSGLPSDRFSAERTGGSVSTLTIQRTQQEDSAVYLCASSLSRGRGYEQYFGPGTRLTVT.

The chain is built from TRBV9 and TRBJ2-4, with D maybe TRBD1 (5 bases). This CDR3 is 17 amino acids long. V lost 4 bases and J lost 3, with 20 bases in between. Germline V gene data show CDR1 as SGDLS and CDR2 as YYNGEE. For the CDR3, the DNA is TGTGCCAGCAGCCCTACTTCCGACAGCTTCGGCAAAAACATTCAGTACTTC. Protein product: CASSPTSDSFGKNIQYF.